Listed below are T cell receptor beta chains from one sample, sequenced in a study of a mutant IDH1 vaccine in newly diagnosed glioma. Method: immunoSEQ multiplex PCR; TCRdb's copy keeps in-frame clones and lacks some. This sample carries about 30,000 clones, 60% to 80% of them seen once, and the ten largest clones take approximately 24%. Antigens of these TCRs are unknown. Sequenced material: PBMCs, taken from a glioma patient whose treatment included an IDH1 peptide vaccine. Every receptor here comes from a man in his thirties or forties with glioma. CDR3s include the opening cysteine and the closing phenylalanine or tryptophan. D genes are given only for firm matches. Size values are once, few and many counts, or a class for expanded clones, and some rows have none.

size	D	V	J	CDR3	DNA
.	TRBD2	TRBV28	TRBJ2-7	CASSTSGSGEQYF	TGTGCCAGCTCGACTAGCGGGAGCGGAGAGCAGTACTTC
.	TRBD2	TRBV29-1	TRBJ2-3	CSVELGLAPLDTQYF	TGCAGCGTTGAACTGGGACTAGCGCCATTGGATACGCAGTATTTT
.	.	TRBV27	TRBJ1-5	CASRRTGRVQPQHF	TGTGCCAGCAGACGGACGGGACGGGTTCAGCCCCAGCATTTT
.	TRBD1	TRBV19	TRBJ2-1	CASSTRDRVGNEQFF	TGTGCCAGTAGTACCCGGGACAGGGTTGGTAATGAGCAGTTCTTC
.	TRBD1	TRBV19	TRBJ1-1	CASSPGQVNTEAFF	TGTGCCAGTAGTCCCGGACAGGTGAACACTGAAGCTTTCTTT
.	.	TRBV27	TRBJ2-7	CASSPTGPAYEQYF	TGTGCCAGCAGTCCGACGGGACCCGCCTACGAGCAGTACTTC
.	TRBD2	TRBV6-1	TRBJ2-1	CASSEDPSGIYNEQFF	TGTGCCAGCAGTGAAGATCCTAGCGGTATATACAATGAGCAGTTCTTC
.	.	TRBV5-6	TRBJ2-5	CASSLQDRRETQYF	TGTGCCAGCAGCTTGCAAGACAGGCGGGAGACCCAGTACTTC
few	.	TRBV6-5	TRBJ2-7	CASSPGDPRGYEQYF	TGTGCCAGCAGTCCAGGGGATCCGAGGGGATACGAGCAGTACTTC
.	TRBD2	TRBV4-3	TRBJ2-2	CASSINSGGNTGELFF	TGCGCCAGCAGTATCAATAGCGGGGGGAACACCGGGGAGCTGTTTTTT
.	.	TRBV19	TRBJ2-7	CASRSLHTTTYEQYF	TGTGCCAGTAGGTCACTCCACACAACAACCTACGAGCAGTACTTC
.	.	TRBV29-1	TRBJ1-2	CSATLQGFYGYTF	TGCAGCGCGACCTTACAGGGTTTTTATGGCTACACCTTC
.	.	TRBV25-1	TRBJ2-2	CAMGNTGELFF	TGTGCCATGGGGAACACCGGGGAGCTGTTTTTT
.	.	TRBV9	TRBJ1-4	CASSPRQLNEKLFF	TGTGCCAGCAGCCCCCGGCAGTTGAATGAAAAACTGTTTTTT
.	TRBD1	TRBV10-3	TRBJ2-5	CATKDRVELETQYF	TGTGCCACAAAAGACAGGGTGGAGTTAGAGACCCAGTACTTC
.	.	TRBV4-1	TRBJ2-1	CASRNLGLTANEQFF	TGCGCCAGCAGAAATCTCGGACTGACGGCCAATGAGCAGTTCTTC
.	TRBD2	TRBV6-1	TRBJ2-1	CASGGRGIKDEQFF	TGTGCCAGTGGCGGGAGGGGGATTAAGGATGAGCAGTTCTTC
.	.	TRBV6-5	TRBJ2-2	CASSPTETGELFF	TGTGCCAGCAGTCCCACCGAAACCGGGGAGCTGTTTTTT
once	.	TRBV9	TRBJ2-2	CASSVDPGHGELFF	TGTGCCAGCAGCGTAGACCCGGGGCACGGGGAGCTGTTTTTT
.	.	TRBV20-1	TRBJ2-3	CSARWEDTQYF	TGCAGTGCTAGATGGGAAGATACGCAGTATTTT
.	TRBD2	TRBV6-4	TRBJ2-1	CASSDSTSGSNEQFF	TGTGCCAGCAGTGACTCGACTAGCGGGAGCAATGAGCAGTTCTTC
.	.	TRBV28	TRBJ2-7	CASIQGLEQYF	TGTGCCAGCATTCAGGGGTTAGAGCAGTACTTC
few	.	TRBV5-1	TRBJ1-1	CASSYGGFNTEAFF	TGCGCCAGCAGCTATGGGGGGTTCAACACTGAAGCTTTCTTT
.	.	TRBV19	TRBJ1-5	CASSMGTGAHQPQHF	TGTGCCAGTAGTATGGGAACAGGCGCTCATCAGCCCCAGCATTTT
.	TRBD1	TRBV20-1	TRBJ1-2	CSALTGVGYTF	TGCAGTGCTCTCACAGGGGTGGGCTACACCTTC
few	.	TRBV29-1	TRBJ1-1	CSVLGGRGTEAFF	TGCAGCGTGCTCGGGGGACGAGGGACTGAAGCTTTCTTT
.	.	TRBV2	TRBJ1-5	CASRFNSNQPQHF	TGTGCCAGCAGGTTTAATAGCAATCAGCCCCAGCATTTT
.	.	TRBV29-1	TRBJ2-2	CSVATVAGELFF	TGCAGCGTTGCGACAGTGGCCGGGGAGCTGTTTTTT
.	TRBD2	TRBV15	TRBJ2-7	CATSWTSGGAGEQYF	TGTGCCACCAGCTGGACTAGCGGGGGGGCCGGAGAGCAGTACTTC
.	.	TRBV19	TRBJ2-7	CASRRESSYEQYF	TGTGCCAGTCGACGGGAGAGTTCCTACGAGCAGTACTTC